The entry below describes one T cell receptor (beta chain). This clonotype occurred a few times. Its antigen is unknown. Base-call qualities are not available, and no considerably larger clone is one nucleotide away. The data belong to a study of response to subunit inactivated influenza vaccine (dated by TCRdb to the late 2010s). General notes on the study: Deep quantitative T cell receptor repertoire profiling was used in the study to track responses to a trivalent subunit inactivated influenza vaccine.

Findings and caveats that apply to the study as a whole: The authors suggested that each seasonal influenza vaccination may recruit only a limited number of new T cells.

Library method: RT-PCR. The sequencer listed for this sample is Illumina HiSeq 2500. TCRdb's own reprocessing of the public reads used fastp at Q25 and MiXCR and kept productive beta chains. Identical CDR3 proteins give one entry, which carries the most common genes and DNA. The sample yields about 570,000 distinct CDR3 sequences; roughly 12% were counted once. The ten largest make up about 10% of the sample. V and J are truncated by 4 bases and 6 bases respectively, leaving an intervening sequence of 6 bases. The CDR3 holds 11 amino acids from the cysteine to the phenylalanine. The read is trimmed to its CDR3 DNA, 33 bases read in frame from base 1. The data also belong to a second study, concerning T cells expressing NK-cell markers. The second study's paper adds: 5'RACE template switching, by which a universal primer site and unique molecular identifiers were added, was used to make TCR beta cDNA libraries. In sorted CD3+CD56+NKG2C+, CD3+CD56+NKG2C- and CD3+CD56-NKG2C+ T-cell subsets from about eight donors, TCR beta-chain repertoires were profiled. Among the eight sequenced donors, seven were HCMV-seropositive and one was HCMV-seronegative. To restrict sorting to alphabetaTCR-expressing T cells, an anti-gammadeltaTCR antibody was added in several experiments. In six donors, the dominant CD3+CD56+NKG2C+ clonotypes were among the top 10 CD8+ clonotypes and accounted for about 1.0-7.0% of CD8+ T cells. Those dominant clonotypes were again the most abundant among CD3+CD56-NKG2C+ cells in four donors, at about 28.3-65%. Whether the expanded NKG2C-expressing T cell clones were specific for HCMV antigens was left unclear. All eight donors whose samples were sequenced were randomly selected healthy volunteers, three of them men and five women. To determine HCMV serostatus, a commercial ELISA kit was used to detect HCMV-specific IgG in serum. Ficoll density gradient centrifugation was used to isolate peripheral blood mononuclear cells from blood. For over five donors, bulk peripheral blood T-cell repertoires were additionally sequenced from unsorted PBMC. Priming for cDNA synthesis came from the TCR beta constant segment, and two successive PCR amplification steps followed. Illumina HiSeq 2000/2500, MiSeq or NextSeq was used to sequence libraries as 2 x 150 bp reads. MIGEC was used to demultiplex reads and group reads by UMI, and MiTCR was used to assemble and quantify clonotypes. Only TCR cDNA sequences supported by at least two reads were kept to exclude erroneous sequences. The tcR package was used for downstream repertoire analysis, and clonotypes were matched between fractions using CDR3 nucleotide sequence together with V segment. VDJmatch was used to annotate antigen specificity against VDJdb, with one amino acid substitution in CDR3 allowed.

The sequence was obtained from a man in his forties or fifties who received an inactivated influenza vaccine. Donor details come from another sample of the same person, matched by shared clones. The source material was PBMCs from blood, sampled on the day of vaccination. The chain couples TRBV12-3 or TRBV12-4 to TRBJ1-1, with the D segment identity uncertain. Read as DNA, the sequence is TGTGCCAGCAGTTGGGGTCCTGAAGCTTTCTTT. Its protein reads: CASSWGPEAFF.